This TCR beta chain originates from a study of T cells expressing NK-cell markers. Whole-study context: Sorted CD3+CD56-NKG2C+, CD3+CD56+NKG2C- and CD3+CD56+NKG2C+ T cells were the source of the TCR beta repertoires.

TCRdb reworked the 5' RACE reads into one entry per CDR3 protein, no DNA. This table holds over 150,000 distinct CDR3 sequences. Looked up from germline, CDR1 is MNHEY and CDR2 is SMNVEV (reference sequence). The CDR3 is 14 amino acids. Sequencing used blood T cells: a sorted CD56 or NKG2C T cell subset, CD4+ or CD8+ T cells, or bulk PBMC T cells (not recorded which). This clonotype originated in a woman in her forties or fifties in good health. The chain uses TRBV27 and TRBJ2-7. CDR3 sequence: CASSFSLASYEQYF.